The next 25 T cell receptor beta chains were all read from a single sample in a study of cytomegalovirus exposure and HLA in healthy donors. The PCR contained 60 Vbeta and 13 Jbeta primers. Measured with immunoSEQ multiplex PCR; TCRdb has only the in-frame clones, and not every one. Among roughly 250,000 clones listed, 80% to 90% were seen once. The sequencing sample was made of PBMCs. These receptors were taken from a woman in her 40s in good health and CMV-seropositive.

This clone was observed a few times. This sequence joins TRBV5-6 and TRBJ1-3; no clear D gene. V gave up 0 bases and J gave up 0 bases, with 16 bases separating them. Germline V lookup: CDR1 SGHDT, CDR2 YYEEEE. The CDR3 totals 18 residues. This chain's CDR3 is CASSLAEGRAYSGNTIYF. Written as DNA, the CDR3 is TGTGCCAGCAGCTTGGCCGAAGGGAGAGCGTACTCTGGAAACACCATATATTTT.

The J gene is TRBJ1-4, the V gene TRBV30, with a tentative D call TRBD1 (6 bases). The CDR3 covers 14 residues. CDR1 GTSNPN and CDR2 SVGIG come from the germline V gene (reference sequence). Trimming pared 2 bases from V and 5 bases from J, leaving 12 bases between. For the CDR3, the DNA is TGTGCCTGGAGTTCAGGGGCGGAAAATGAAAAACTGTTTTTT. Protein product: CAWSSGAENEKLFF.

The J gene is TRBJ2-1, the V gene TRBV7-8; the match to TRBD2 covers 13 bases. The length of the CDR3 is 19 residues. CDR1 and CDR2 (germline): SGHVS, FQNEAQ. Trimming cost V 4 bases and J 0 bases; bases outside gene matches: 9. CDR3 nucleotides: TGTGCCAGCAGCTCCTGGACTAGCGGGAGATTGAGCTCCTACAATGAGCAGTTCTTC. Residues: CASSSWTSGRLSSYNEQFF.

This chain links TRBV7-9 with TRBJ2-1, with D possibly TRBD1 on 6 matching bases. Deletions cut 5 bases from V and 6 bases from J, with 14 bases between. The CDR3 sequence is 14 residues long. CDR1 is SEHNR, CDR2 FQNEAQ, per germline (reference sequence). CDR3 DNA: TGTGCCAGCAGCCAGCAGGGGCAGGGCAATGAGCAGTTCTTC. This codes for CASSQQGQGNEQFF.

Written as DNA, the CDR3 is TGTGCCAAGGCCAGCGGGGGAACAGATACGCAGTATTTT. Amino acid sequence: CAKASGGTDTQYF. The chain couples TRBV30 to TRBJ2-3, with 8 bases fitting TRBD2. Germline V gives CDR1 GTSNPN, CDR2 SVGIG (reference sequence). The CDR3 runs to 13 residues. The trim removed 8 bases at V and 3 bases at J, leaving 7 bases unmatched.

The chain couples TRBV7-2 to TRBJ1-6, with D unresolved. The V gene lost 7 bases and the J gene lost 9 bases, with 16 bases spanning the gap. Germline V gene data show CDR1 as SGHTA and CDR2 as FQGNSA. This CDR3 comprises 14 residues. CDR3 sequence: CASTPRRDGSPLHF. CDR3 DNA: TGTGCCAGCACCCCTAGGAGGGATGGTTCACCCCTCCACTTT.

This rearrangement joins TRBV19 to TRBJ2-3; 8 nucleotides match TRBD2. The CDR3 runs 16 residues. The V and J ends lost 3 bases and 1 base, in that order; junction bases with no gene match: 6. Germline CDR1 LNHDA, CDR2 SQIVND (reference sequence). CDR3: CASSIVTSGCTDTQYF. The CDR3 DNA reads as TGTGCCAGTAGTATCGTTACTAGCGGTTGCACAGATACGCAGTATTTT.

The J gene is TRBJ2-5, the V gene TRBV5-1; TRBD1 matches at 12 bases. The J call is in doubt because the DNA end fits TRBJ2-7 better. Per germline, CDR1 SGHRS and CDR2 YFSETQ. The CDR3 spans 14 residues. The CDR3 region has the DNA TGCGCCAGCAGACAGGGACAGGGGGCTTTCGAGCAGTACTTC. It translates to CASRQGQGAFEQYF.

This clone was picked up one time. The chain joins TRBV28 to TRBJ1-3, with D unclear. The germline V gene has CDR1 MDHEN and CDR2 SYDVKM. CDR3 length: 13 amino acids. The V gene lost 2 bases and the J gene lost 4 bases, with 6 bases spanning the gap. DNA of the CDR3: TGTGCCAGCAGTTTACCGGTCGGAAACACCATATATTTT. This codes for CASSLPVGNTIYF.

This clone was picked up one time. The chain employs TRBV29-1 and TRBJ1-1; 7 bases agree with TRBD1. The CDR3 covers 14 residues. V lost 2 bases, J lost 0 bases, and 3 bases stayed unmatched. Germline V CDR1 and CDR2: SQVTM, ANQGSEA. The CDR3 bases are TGCAGCGTTGAAACGGACAGGATGAACACTGAAGCTTTCTTT. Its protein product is CSVETDRMNTEAFF. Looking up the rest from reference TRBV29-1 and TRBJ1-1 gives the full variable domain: SAVISQKPSRDICQRGTSLTIQCQVDSQVTMMFWYRQQPGQSLTLIATANQGSEATYESGFVIDKFPISRPNLTFSTLTVSNMSPEDSSIYLCSVETDRMNTEAFFGQGTRLTVV.

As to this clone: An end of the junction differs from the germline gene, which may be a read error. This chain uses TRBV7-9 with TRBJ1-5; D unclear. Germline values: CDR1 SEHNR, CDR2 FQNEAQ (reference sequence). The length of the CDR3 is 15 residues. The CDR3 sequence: CSSSPVATSNQPQHF. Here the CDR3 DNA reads TGTTCCAGCAGCCCCGTGGCCACCTCAAATCAGCCCCAGCATTTT.

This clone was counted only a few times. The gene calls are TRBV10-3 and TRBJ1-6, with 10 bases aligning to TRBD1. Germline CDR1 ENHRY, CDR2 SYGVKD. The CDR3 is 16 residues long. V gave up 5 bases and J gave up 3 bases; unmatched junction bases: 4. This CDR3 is CAISLGTGVYNSPLHF. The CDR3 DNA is TGTGCCATCAGTCTCGGGACAGGGGTCTATAATTCACCCCTCCACTTT.

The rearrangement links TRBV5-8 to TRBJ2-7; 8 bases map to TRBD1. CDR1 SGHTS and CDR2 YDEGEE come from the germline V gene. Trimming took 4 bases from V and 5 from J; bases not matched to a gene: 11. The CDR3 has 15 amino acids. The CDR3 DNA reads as TGTGCCAGCAGCGCAAGACAGGGGACGGTTCACGAGCAGTACTTC. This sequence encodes CASSARQGTVHEQYF.

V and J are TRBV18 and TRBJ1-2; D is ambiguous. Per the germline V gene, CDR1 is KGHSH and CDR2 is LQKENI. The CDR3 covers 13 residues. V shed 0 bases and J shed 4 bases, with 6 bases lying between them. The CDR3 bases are TGTGCCAGCTCACCACCAGGACTCTATGGCTACACCTTC. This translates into CASSPPGLYGYTF.

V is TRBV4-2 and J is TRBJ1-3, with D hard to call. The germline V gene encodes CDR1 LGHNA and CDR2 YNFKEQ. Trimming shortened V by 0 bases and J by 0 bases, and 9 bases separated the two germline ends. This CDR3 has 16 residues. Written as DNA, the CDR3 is TGTGCCAGCAGCCAAGATGTCGCCAGCTCTGGAAACACCATATATTTT. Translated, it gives CASSQDVASSGNTIYF.

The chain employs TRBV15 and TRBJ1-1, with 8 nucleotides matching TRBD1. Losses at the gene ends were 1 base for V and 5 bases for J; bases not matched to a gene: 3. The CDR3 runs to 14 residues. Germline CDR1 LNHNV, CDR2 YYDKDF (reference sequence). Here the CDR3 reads CATSRGRGLTEAFF. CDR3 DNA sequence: TGTGCCACCAGCAGAGGCAGGGGGCTTACTGAAGCTTTCTTT. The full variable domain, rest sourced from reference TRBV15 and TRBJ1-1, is DAMVIQNPRYQVTQFGKPVTLSCSQTLNHNVMYWYQQKSSQAPKLLFHYYDKDFNNEADTPDNFQSRRPNTSFCFLDIRSPGLGDTAMYLCATSRGRGLTEAFFGQGTRLTVV.

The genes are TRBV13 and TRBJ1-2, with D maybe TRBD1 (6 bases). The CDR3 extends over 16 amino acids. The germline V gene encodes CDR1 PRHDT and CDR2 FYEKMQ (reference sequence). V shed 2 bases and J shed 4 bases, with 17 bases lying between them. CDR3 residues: CASSLTGPLFPYGYTF. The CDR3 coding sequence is TGTGCCAGCAGCTTAACAGGGCCCCTTTTTCCCTATGGCTACACCTTC.

DNA for the CDR3: TGTGCCAGCAGCTTAGACGCGGGACGGGCCTACGAGCAGTACTTC. Translating it yields CASSLDAGRAYEQYF. V is TRBV7-6 and J is TRBJ2-7, with D maybe TRBD2 (6 bases). This CDR3 is built from 15 residues. V lost 1 base, J lost 2 bases, and 12 bases lay in between. Germline V lookup: CDR1 SGHVS, CDR2 FNYEAQ.

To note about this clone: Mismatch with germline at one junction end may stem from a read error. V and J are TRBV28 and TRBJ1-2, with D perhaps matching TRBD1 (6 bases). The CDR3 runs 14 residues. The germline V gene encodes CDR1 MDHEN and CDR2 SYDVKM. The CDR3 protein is CTSSPHDRTYGYTF. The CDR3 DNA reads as TGTACCAGCAGCCCCCACGACAGGACCTATGGCTACACCTTC.

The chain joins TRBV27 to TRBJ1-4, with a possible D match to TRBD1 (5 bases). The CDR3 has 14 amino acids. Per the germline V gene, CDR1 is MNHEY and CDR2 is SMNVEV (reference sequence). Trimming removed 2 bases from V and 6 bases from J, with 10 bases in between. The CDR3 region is CASSLRQPYEKLFF. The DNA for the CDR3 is TGTGCCAGCAGTTTACGACAGCCATATGAAAAACTGTTTTTT.

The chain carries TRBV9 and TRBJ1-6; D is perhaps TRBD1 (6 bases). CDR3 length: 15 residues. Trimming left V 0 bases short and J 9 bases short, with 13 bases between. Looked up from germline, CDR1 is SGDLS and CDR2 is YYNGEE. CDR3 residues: CASSVAGTLPSPLHF. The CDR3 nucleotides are TGTGCCAGCAGCGTAGCCGGGACACTGCCTTCACCCCTCCACTTT.

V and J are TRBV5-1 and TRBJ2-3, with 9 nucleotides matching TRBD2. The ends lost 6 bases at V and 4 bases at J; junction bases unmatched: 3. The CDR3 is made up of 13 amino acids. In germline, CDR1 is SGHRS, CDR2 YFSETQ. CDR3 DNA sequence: TGCGCCAGCACCCAGCGGGAGGCAGATACGCAGTATTTT. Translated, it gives CASTQREADTQYF.

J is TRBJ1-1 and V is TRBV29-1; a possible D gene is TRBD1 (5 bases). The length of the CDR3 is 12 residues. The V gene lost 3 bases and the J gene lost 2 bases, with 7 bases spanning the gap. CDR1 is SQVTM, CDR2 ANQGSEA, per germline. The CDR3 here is CSVDQGNTEAFF. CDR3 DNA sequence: TGCAGCGTTGACCAGGGTAACACTGAAGCTTTCTTT.

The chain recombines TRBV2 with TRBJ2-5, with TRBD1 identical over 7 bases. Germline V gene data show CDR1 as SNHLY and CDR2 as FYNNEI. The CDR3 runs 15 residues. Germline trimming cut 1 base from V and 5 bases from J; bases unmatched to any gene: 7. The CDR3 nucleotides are TGTGCCAGCAGTGAAGAACAGGGGATCTTTGAGACCCAGTACTTC. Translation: CASSEEQGIFETQYF.

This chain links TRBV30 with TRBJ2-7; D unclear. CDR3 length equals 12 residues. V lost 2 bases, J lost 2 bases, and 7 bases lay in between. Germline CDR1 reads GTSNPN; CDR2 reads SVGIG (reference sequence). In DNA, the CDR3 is TGTGCCTGGAGTCCCGCGGCCTACGAGCAGTACTTC. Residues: CAWSPAAYEQYF.